The rows below give T cell receptor beta chains drawn from one sample of a study of high-grade serous ovarian cancer treatment subgroups. Profiled with immunoSEQ multiplex PCR; TCRdb holds only in-frame clones, not every one. The table includes about 4,500 clones, roughly four fifths detected once. Sequenced material: tumor tissue. The receptors come from a human donor with high-grade serous ovarian cancer. The CDR3 runs from the conserved cysteine through the conserved F or W. Each record gives: clone size, D gene, J gene, V gene, CDR3 DNA, CDR3 protein. D genes are given only for firm matches. Expanded clones get a size class; other rows say once, few or many, or leave the size out.

clone_size: NA; d_call: NA; j_call: TRBJ1-5; v_call: TRBV6-1; cdr3_nt: TGTGCCAGCAGTAACCGGGACACCCAGCCCCAGCATTTT; cdr3_aa: CASSNRDTQPQHF
clone_size: NA; d_call: TRBD1; j_call: TRBJ2-7; v_call: TRBV4-2; cdr3_nt: TGTGCCAGCAGCCAAGATGGGGCGGGACAGGGGGCCTACGAGCAGTACTTC; cdr3_aa: CASSQDGAGQGAYEQYF
clone_size: NA; d_call: TRBD1; j_call: TRBJ1-6; v_call: TRBV15; cdr3_nt: TGTGCCACCAGCGCCGACAGGGGCTGGAATTCACCCCTCCACTTT; cdr3_aa: CATSADRGWNSPLHF
clone_size: NA; d_call: NA; j_call: TRBJ2-7; v_call: TRBV20-1; cdr3_nt: TGCAGTGCCTCGGACTACGAGCAGTACTTC; cdr3_aa: CSASDYEQYF
clone_size: NA; d_call: TRBD2; j_call: TRBJ2-7; v_call: TRBV2; cdr3_nt: TGTGCCAGCAGGTATGGTGGTAGCGGGAAGTCCTACGAGCAGTACTTC; cdr3_aa: CASRYGGSGKSYEQYF
clone_size: few; d_call: NA; j_call: TRBJ1-5; v_call: TRBV6-1; cdr3_nt: TGTGCCACCACGAATGAGGGAGTCGGGAATCAGCCCCAGCATTTT; cdr3_aa: CATTNEGVGNQPQHF
clone_size: NA; d_call: NA; j_call: TRBJ2-7; v_call: TRBV5-1; cdr3_nt: TGCGCCAGCAGCATTACCCCCGACGGCGGGTACGAGCAGTACTTC; cdr3_aa: CASSITPDGGYEQYF
clone_size: NA; d_call: TRBD1; j_call: TRBJ1-1; v_call: TRBV2; cdr3_nt: TGTGCCAGCAGCGGACAGGGATACACTGAAGCTTTCTTT; cdr3_aa: CASSGQGYTEAFF
clone_size: NA; d_call: TRBD1; j_call: TRBJ2-3; v_call: TRBV19; cdr3_nt: TGTGCCAGTAGTCCGGACAGGGGCGCATCAGATACGCAGTATTTT; cdr3_aa: CASSPDRGASDTQYF
clone_size: once; d_call: TRBD2; j_call: TRBJ2-5; v_call: TRBV11-2; cdr3_nt: TGTGCCAGCAGCTTAATCGGCCGCTCGGGAGGGGAGACCCAGTACTTC; cdr3_aa: CASSLIGRSGGETQYF
clone_size: NA; d_call: NA; j_call: TRBJ2-7; v_call: TRBV6-6; cdr3_nt: TGTGCCAGCAGCCCCAGAGTAGGGGGGAGGGCCTACGAGCAGTACTTC; cdr3_aa: CASSPRVGGRAYEQYF
clone_size: NA; d_call: TRBD1; j_call: TRBJ1-1; v_call: TRBV5-1; cdr3_nt: TGCGCCAGCAGCGGACAGGGGGCGACTGAAGCTTTCTTT; cdr3_aa: CASSGQGATEAFF
clone_size: NA; d_call: TRBD1; j_call: TRBJ2-7; v_call: TRBV7-2; cdr3_nt: TGTGCCAGCAGTCGAGGGGGCAGGGGTGTGGGCTACGAGCAGTACTTC; cdr3_aa: CASSRGGRGVGYEQYF
clone_size: few; d_call: NA; j_call: TRBJ1-2; v_call: TRBV21-1; cdr3_nt: TGTGCCAGCAGCATGGGGGGACGCCATCGGAAGGTCTATGGCTACACCTTC; cdr3_aa: CASSMGGRHRKVYGYTF
clone_size: NA; d_call: NA; j_call: TRBJ2-7; v_call: TRBV29-1; cdr3_nt: TGCAGCGTTGTGACTCCTTTGTCCTACGAGCAGTACTTC; cdr3_aa: CSVVTPLSYEQYF
clone_size: NA; d_call: NA; j_call: TRBJ1-1; v_call: TRBV9; cdr3_nt: TGTGCCAGCAGCGTAGTAGGCGGGAACACTGAAGCTTTCTTT; cdr3_aa: CASSVVGGNTEAFF
clone_size: NA; d_call: NA; j_call: TRBJ2-7; v_call: TRBV14; cdr3_nt: TGTGCCAGCAGCCAAGACGGAAGGACCGAGCAGTACTTC; cdr3_aa: CASSQDGRTEQYF
clone_size: NA; d_call: TRBD2; j_call: TRBJ2-1; v_call: TRBV2; cdr3_nt: TGTGCCAGCAGTGGCGGGAGAGAGGGCAATGAGCAGTTCTTC; cdr3_aa: CASSGGREGNEQFF
clone_size: NA; d_call: TRBD2; j_call: TRBJ2-7; v_call: TRBV6-5; cdr3_nt: TGTGCCAGCAGTTATCTTGGCGGGAGCCCCTACGAGCAGTACTTC; cdr3_aa: CASSYLGGSPYEQYF